This T cell receptor (beta chain) was identified during a study of CD8+ T cells in alopecia areata. Study details: Tofacitinib ran for 6 to 18 months before 6 months off drug. General study points: TCRs were shared less clearly across patients than in mice, possibly for HLA-related reasons. Sequencing of scalp samples also includes resident alphabeta T cells from normal skin.

This clone was seen a handful of times. Its antigen is undetermined. Isolated RNA was reverse transcribed into cDNA used as the sequencing template. TCRdb's table, derived via immunoSEQ multiplex PCR, lists solely in-frame clones and lacks some. The data contain about 150,000 clones, nearly 55% of them singletons. Indicated treatment: oral pan-JAK inhibitor, 5-10 mg twice daily. Starting from PBMCs, sorting isolated CD4+ and CD8+ T cells. The source material was CD8+ T cells sorted from blood, sampled at week 4, from a patient treated with tofacitinib. The sequence derives from a human donor with alopecia areata.

The CDR3 sequence is CASSQTAPDTQYF. The CDR3 nucleotides are TGCGCCAGCAGCCAAACGGCCCCAGATACGCAGTATTTT. The chain carries TRBV4-3 and TRBJ2-3; D ambiguous. The CDR3 is made up of 13 amino acids. With 2 bases removed from V and 4 bases from J, the gap between germline ends came to 7 bases. Per the germline V gene, CDR1 is LGHNA and CDR2 is YSLEER.